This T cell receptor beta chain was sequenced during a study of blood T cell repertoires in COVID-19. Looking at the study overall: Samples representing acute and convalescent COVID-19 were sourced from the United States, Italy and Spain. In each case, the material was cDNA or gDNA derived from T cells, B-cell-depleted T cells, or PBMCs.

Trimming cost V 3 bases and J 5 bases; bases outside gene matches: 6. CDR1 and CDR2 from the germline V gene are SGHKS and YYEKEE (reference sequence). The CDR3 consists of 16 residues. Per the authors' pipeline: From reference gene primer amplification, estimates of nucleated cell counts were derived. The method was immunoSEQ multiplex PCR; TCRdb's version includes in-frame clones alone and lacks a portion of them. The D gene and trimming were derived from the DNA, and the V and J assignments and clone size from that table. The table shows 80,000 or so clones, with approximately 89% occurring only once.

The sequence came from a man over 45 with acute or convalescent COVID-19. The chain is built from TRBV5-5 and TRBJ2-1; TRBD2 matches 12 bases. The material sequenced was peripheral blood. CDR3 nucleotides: TGTGCCAGCAGCTGGGGACTAGCGGGCGGGGACAATGAGCAGTTCTTC. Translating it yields CASSWGLAGGDNEQFF.